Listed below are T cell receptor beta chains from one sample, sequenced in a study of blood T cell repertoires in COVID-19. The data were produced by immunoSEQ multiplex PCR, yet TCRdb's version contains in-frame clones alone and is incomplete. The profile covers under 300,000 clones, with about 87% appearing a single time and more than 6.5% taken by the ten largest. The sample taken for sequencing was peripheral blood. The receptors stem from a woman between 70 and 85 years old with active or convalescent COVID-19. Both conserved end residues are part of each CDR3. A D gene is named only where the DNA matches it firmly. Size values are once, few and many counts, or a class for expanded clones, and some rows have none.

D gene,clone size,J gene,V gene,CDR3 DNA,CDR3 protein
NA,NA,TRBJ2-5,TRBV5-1,TGCGCCAGCAGCGATGGTCAGGGAAGGGAGACCCAGTACTTC,CASSDGQGRETQYF
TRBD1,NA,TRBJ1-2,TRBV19,TGTGCCAGCTACTCCGGGACAGAACGTGGGGGCTACACCTTC,CASYSGTERGGYTF
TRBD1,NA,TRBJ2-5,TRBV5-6,TGTGCCAGCAGCGATACTGGACAGGTCCGAAGGGAGACCCAGTACTTC,CASSDTGQVRRETQYF
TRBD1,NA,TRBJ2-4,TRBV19,TGTGCCAGTAAGTCGGGACAGGAGGCCAAAAACATTCAGTACTTC,CASKSGQEAKNIQYF
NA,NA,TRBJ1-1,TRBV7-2,TGTGCCAGCAGCTTAGCGGGGGAAACAGGGTACGCTTTCTTT,CASSLAGETGYAFF
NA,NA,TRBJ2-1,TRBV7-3,TGTGCCAGCAGCAACGAGGGGGCAGCGGGCCTTAATGAGCAGTTCTTC,CASSNEGAAGLNEQFF
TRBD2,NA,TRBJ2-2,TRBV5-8,TGTGCCAGCAGCACGGGACTAGGCTATTACGGGGAGCTGTTTTTT,CASSTGLGYYGELFF
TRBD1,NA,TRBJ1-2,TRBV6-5,TGTGCCAGCAGACGACAGGGTGGAAGCTACACCTTC,CASRRQGGSYTF
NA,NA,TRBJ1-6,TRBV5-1,TGCGCCAGCAGCTTGGGAGACGCGGATTCACCCCTCCACTTT,CASSLGDADSPLHF
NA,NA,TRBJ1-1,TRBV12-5,TGTGCTAGTGGTTGGCACCTGGACACTGAAGCTTTCTTT,CASGWHLDTEAFF
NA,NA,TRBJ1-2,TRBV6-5,TGTGCCAGCGGGTCAACAGGGATGAGTTCCTATGGCTACACCTTC,CASGSTGMSSYGYTF
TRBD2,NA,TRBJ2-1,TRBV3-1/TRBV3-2,TGTGCCAGCAGCCAAGATCGTAAAGGACTAGCGGGGTTTATGAATGAGCAGTTCTTC,CASSQDRKGLAGFMNEQFF
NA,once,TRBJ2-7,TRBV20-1,TGCAGTGCTGGGGACAAAGACCAGTACTTC,CSAGDKDQYF
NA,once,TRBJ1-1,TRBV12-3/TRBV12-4,TGTGCCAGCAGTTTGGACAGCTACACTGAAGCTTTCTTT,CASSLDSYTEAFF
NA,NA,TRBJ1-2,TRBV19,TGTGCCAGTAGTATGCCAGATGGCTACACCTTC,CASSMPDGYTF
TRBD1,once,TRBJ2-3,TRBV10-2,TGCGCCAGCAGAGCACAGGGGGCCCTTAGCACAGATACGCAGTATTTT,CASRAQGALSTDTQYF
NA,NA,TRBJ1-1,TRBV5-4,TGTGCCAGCAGCGGGGGGGCTGAAGCTTTCTTT,CASSGGAEAFF
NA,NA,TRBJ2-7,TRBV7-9,TGTGCCAGCAGCCGACAGGTCCTCTACGAGCAGTACTTC,CASSRQVLYEQYF
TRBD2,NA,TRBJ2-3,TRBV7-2,TGTGCCAGCAGCCCAGGGTGGCGGGGGGGCGGCACAGATACGCAGTATTTT,CASSPGWRGGGTDTQYF
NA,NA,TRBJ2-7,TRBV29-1,TGCAGCGTCAGCGGACCCTACGAGCAGTACTTC,CSVSGPYEQYF
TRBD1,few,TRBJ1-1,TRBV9,TGTGCCAGCAGCGGAGGGACAGGGATGACTGAAGCTTTCTTT,CASSGGTGMTEAFF
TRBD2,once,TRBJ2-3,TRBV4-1,TGCGCCAGCAGCCAAGATCCCAGCGGGGGGGCAGATACGCAGTATTTT,CASSQDPSGGADTQYF
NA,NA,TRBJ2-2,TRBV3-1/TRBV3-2,TGTGCCAGCGGACAGATTGTTTCGAACACCGGGGAGCTGTTTTTT,CASGQIVSNTGELFF